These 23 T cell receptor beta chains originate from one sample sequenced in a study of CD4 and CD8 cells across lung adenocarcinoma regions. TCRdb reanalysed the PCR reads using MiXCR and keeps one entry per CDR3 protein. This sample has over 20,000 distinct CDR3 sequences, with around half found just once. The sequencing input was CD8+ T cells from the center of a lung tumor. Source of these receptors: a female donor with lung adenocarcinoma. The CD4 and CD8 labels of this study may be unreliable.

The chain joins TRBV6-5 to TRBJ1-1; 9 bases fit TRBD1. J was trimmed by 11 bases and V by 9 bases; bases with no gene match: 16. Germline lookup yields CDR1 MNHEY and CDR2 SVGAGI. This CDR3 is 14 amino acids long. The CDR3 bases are TGTGCCAGTCAGCTTATACAGGGGGCTGTTCAGGCTTTCTTT. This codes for CASQLIQGAVQAFF.

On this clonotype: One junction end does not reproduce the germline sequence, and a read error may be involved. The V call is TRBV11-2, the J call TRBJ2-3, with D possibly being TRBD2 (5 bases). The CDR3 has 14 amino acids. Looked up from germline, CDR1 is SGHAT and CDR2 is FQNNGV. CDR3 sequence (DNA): TGTGCGAGCAGAGGAGGCGGAGGCACAGATACCCAGTATTTT. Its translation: CASRGGGGTDTQYF. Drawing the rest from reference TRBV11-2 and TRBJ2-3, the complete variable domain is EAGVAQSPRYKIIEKRQSVAFWCNPISGHATLYWYQQILGQGPKLLIQFQNNGVVDDSQLPKDRFSAERLKGVDSTLKIQPAKLEDSAVYLCASRGGGGTDTQYFGPGTRLTVL.

CDR3 nucleotides: TGTGCCAGCAGGGGGCTTGTAGAAGAGATTCAGTACTTC. This encodes CASRGLVEEIQYF. V gene TRBV27 combines with J gene TRBJ2-4; the D gene is possibly TRBD1 (5 bases). Germline CDR1 reads MNHEY; CDR2 reads SMNVEV (reference sequence). The CDR3 contains 13 residues. The germline V and J ends were trimmed by 6 bases and 10 bases, with 16 bases remaining between them.

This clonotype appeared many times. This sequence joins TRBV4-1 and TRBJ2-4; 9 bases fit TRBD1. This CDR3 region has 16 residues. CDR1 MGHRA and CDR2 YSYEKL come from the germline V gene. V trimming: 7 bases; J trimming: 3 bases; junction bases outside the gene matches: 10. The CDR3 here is CASTNGTGLGKNIQYF. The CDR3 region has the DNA TGCGCCAGCACCAACGGGACAGGGTTGGGCAAAAACATTCAGTACTTC.

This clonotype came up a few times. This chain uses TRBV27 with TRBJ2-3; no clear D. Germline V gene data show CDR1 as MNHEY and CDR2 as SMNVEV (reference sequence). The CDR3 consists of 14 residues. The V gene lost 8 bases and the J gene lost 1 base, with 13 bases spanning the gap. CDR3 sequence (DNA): TGTGCCAGCGGGATCTTATCCCGCACAGATACGCAGTATTTT. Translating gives CASGILSRTDTQYF.

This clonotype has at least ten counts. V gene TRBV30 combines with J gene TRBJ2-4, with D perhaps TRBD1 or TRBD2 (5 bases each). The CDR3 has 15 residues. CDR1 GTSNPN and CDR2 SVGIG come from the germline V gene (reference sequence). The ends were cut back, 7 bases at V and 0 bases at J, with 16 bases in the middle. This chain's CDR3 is CASSPGTLAKNIQYF. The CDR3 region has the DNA TGTGCCTCTTCTCCAGGGACCCTAGCCAAAAACATTCAGTACTTC.

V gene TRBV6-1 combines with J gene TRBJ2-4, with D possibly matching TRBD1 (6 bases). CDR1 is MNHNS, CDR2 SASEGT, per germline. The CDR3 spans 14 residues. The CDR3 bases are TGTGCGACGCAGGGGCGCCGTGACCAAAAGACTCAGTACTTC. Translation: CATQGRRDQKTQYF.

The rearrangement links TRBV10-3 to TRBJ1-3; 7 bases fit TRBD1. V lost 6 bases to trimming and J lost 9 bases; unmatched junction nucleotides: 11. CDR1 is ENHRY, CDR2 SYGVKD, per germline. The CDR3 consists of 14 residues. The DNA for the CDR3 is TGTGCCATCAGGCCCGGACAGGCCCTTAGCACCATATATTTT. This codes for CAIRPGQALSTIYF.

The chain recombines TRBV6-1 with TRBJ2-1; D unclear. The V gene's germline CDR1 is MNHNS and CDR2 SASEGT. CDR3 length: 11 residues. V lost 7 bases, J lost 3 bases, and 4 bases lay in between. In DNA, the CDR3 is TGTGCCAGCACGGGCTACAATGAGCAGTTCTTC. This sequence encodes CASTGYNEQFF.

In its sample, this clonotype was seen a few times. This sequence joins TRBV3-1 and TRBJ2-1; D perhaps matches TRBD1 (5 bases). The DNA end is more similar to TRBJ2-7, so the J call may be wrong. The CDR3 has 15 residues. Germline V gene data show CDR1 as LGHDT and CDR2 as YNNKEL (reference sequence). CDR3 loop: CASSLRPGQQYEQYV. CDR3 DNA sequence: TGTGCCAGCAGCCTACGTCCAGGGCAACAATACGAGCAGTACGTC.

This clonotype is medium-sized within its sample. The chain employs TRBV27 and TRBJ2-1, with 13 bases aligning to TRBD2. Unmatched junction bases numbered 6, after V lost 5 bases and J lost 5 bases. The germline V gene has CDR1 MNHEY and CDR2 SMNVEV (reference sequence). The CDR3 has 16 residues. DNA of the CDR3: TGTGCCAGCAGTCCACCGGGACTAGCGGGGAACAATGAGCAGTTCTTC. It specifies CASSPPGLAGNNEQFF.

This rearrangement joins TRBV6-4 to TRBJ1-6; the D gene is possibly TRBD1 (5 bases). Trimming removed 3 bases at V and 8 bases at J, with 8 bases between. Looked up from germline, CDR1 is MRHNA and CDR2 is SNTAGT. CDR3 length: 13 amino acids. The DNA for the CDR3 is TGTGCCAGCAGTGAGTCGGGGGATTCACCCCTCCACTTT. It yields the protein CASSESGDSPLHF.

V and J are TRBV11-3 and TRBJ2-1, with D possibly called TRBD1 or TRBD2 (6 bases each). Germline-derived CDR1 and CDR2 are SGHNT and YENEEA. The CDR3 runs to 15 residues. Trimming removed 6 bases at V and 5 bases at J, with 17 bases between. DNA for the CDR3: TGTGCCAGCAGACTAGGGGGAGGTAACCACAATGAGCAGTTCTTC. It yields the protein CASRLGGGNHNEQFF. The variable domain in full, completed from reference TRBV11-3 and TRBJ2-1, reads EAGVVQSPRYKIIEKKQPVAFWCNPISGHNTLYWYLQNLGQGPELLIRYENEEAVDDSQLPKDRFSAERLKGVDSTLKIQPAELGDSAVYLCASRLGGGNHNEQFFGPGTRLTVL.

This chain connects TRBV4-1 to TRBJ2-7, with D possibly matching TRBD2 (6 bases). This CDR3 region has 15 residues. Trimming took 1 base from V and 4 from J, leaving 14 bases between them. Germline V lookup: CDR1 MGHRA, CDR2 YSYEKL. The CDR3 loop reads CASSQGEGSGYEQYV. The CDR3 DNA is TGCGCCAGCAGCCAAGGTGAAGGTAGCGGTTACGAGCAGTACGTC.

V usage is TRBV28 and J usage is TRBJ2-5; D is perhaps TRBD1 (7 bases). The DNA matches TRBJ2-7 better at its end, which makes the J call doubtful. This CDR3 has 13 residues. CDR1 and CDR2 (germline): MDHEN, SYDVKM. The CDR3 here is CASTQQGTYEQYF. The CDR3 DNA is TGTGCCAGCACTCAACAGGGGACTTACGAGCAGTACTTC.

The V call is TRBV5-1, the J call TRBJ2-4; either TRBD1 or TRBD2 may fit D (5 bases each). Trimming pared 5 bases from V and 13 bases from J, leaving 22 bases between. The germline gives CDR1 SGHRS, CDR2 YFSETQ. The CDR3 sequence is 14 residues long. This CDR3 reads CASSEGQAPDTQYF. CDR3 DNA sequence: TGCGCCAGCAGTGAGGGGCAAGCCCCAGATACCCAGTACTTC. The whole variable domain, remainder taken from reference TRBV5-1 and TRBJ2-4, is KAGVTQTPRYLIKTRGQQVTLSCSPISGHRSVSWYQQTPGQGLQFLFEYFSETQRNKGNFPGRFSGRQFSNSRSEMNVSTLELGDSALYLCASSEGQAPDTQYFGAGTRLSVL.

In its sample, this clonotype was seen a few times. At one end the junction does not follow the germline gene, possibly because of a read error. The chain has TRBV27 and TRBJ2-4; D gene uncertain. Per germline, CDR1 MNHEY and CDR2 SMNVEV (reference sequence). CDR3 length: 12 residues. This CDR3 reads CAGRRATDTQYF. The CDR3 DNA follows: TGTGCCGGCAGGCGCGCCACAGACACTCAGTATTTC.

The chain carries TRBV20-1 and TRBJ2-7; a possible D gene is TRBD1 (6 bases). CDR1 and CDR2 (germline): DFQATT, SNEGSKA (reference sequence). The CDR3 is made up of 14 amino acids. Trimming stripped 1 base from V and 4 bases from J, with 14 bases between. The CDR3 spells CSARGIRDKYEQYF. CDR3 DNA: TGCAGTGCTAGAGGGATCCGGGACAAATACGAGCAGTACTTC.

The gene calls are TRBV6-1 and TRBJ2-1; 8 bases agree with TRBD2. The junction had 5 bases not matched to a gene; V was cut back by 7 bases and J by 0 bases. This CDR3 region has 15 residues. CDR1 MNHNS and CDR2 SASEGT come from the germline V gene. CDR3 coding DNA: TGTGCCAGCATAGTAGGGACTAGCTCCTACAATGAGCAGTTCTTC. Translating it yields CASIVGTSSYNEQFF.

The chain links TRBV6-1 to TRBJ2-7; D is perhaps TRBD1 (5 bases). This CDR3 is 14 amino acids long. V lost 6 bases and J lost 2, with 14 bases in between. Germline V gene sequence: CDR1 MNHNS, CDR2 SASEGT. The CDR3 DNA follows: TGTGCCAGCAGAAAAGGGGATTTTCCCTACGAGCAGTACTTC. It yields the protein CASRKGDFPYEQYF.

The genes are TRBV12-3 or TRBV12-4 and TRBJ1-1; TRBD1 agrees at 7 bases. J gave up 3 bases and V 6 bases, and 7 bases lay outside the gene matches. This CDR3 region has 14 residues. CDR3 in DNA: TGTGCCAGCAGCACAACAGGGGTCTACACTGAAGCTTTCTTT. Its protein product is CASSTTGVYTEAFF.

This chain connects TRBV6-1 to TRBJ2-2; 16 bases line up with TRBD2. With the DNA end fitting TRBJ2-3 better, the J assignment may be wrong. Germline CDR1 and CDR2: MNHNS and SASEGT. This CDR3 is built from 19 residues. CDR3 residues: CASRSTGTSGGVKTGKQYF. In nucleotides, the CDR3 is TGTGCCAGCAGATCTACCGGGACTAGCGGGGGGGTAAAGACAGGTAAGCAGTATTTT.

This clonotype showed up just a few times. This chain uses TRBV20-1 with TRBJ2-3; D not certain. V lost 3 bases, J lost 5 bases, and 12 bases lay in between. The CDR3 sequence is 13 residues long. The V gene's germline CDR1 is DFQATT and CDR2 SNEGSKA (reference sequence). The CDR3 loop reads CSASNLGRDTQYF. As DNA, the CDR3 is TGCAGTGCTAGTAATTTAGGCAGAGATACGCAGTATTTT.